The following is a TCR beta chain sequence with its context. Its antigen is not identified. This sample was included in a study of T cell responses to AZD1222 COVID-19 vaccine. Germline CDR1 and CDR2: SGHRS and YFSETQ. The CDR3 covers 15 residues. The germline V and J ends were trimmed by 3 bases and 0 bases, with 11 bases remaining between them. Study-level points and caveats: Baseline seropositivity characterized only a handful of AZD1222 recipients.

TCRdb's table, derived via immunoSEQ multiplex PCR, lists solely in-frame clones and lacks some. The sample shows 150,000 to 200,000 clones, over 80% of them seen only once. This receptor was taken from an adult in good health. This chain links TRBV5-1 with TRBJ2-3, with D possibly matching TRBD1 (6 bases). The sample was peripheral blood, taken on day 0 of AZD1222 vaccination. The CDR3: CASSSGHPSTDTQYF. CDR3 nucleotides: TGCGCCAGCAGCTCGGGACACCCAAGCACAGATACGCAGTATTTT.